The 30 T cell receptor beta chains below come from one sample, sequenced in a study of spatial heterogeneity in lung cancer. Time point specified: blood at routine non-recurrence follow-up after resection. Using its own MiXCR run on the 5' RACE reads, TCRdb lists one record per CDR3 protein. The data hold roughly 110,000 distinct CDR3 sequences, with about a tenth observed a single time. Material: PBMCs, obtained at follow-up. These receptors all come from a female donor with early-stage non-small cell lung cancer.

This clonotype was counted many times. This chain joins TRBV5-4 and TRBJ2-1, with D hard to call. The CDR3 is 11 amino acids. V lost 3 bases and J 10 bases, leaving 8 bases between the germline ends. Germline CDR1 reads SGHNT; CDR2 reads YYREEE (reference sequence). The CDR3 loop reads CASSSRWEQFF. As DNA, the CDR3 is TGTGCCAGCAGCTCCCGGTGGGAGCAGTTCTTC.

This clonotype was seen many times. The chain has TRBV28 and TRBJ1-4, with a weak D call TRBD1 (6 bases). This CDR3 is 14 amino acids long. V was cut by 6 bases and J by 0 bases, with 8 bases left in between. Per germline, CDR1 MDHEN and CDR2 SYDVKM. The CDR3 is CASSRTATNEKLFF. The CDR3 DNA is TGTGCCAGCAGCAGGACAGCAACTAATGAAAAACTGTTTTTT.

The genes are TRBV7-9 and TRBJ2-7, with no clear D. The V gene's germline CDR1 is SEHNR and CDR2 FQNEAQ (reference sequence). The CDR3 covers 14 residues. Trimming pared 1 base from V and 6 bases from J, leaving 13 bases between. CDR3 protein: CASSLERGVREQYF. The CDR3 DNA reads TGTGCCAGCAGCTTAGAGAGAGGAGTCCGCGAGCAGTACTTC.

This clonotype was observed many times. The rearrangement links TRBV5-1 to TRBJ1-5; TRBD1 might be the D (6 bases). The germline CDR1 and CDR2 sequences are SGHRS and YFSETQ. Trimming stripped 0 bases from V and 4 bases from J, with 11 bases between. The CDR3 has 15 residues. Here the CDR3 reads CASSLGGTSNQPQHF. The CDR3 coding sequence is TGCGCCAGCAGCTTGGGCGGGACATCAAATCAGCCCCAGCATTTT. Using reference TRBV5-1 and TRBJ1-5 for the parts outside the CDR3, the full variable domain is KAGVTQTPRYLIKTRGQQVTLSCSPISGHRSVSWYQQTPGQGLQFLFEYFSETQRNKGNFPGRFSGRQFSNSRSEMNVSTLELGDSALYLCASSLGGTSNQPQHFGDGTRLSIL.

This clonotype has ten or more counts. The rearrangement joins TRBV7-2 to TRBJ2-1; 12 nucleotides agree with TRBD2. The trim removed 5 bases at V and 7 bases at J, leaving 6 bases unmatched. The CDR3 has 15 residues. Germline CDR1 is SGHTA and CDR2 is FQGNSA. Written as DNA, the CDR3 is TGTGCCAGCAGCCTCCGGACTAGCGGGACTAATGAGCAGTTCTTC. Protein sequence: CASSLRTSGTNEQFF.

For this clonotype: This could be a read error, since a much larger clone is one nucleotide away. The rearrangement joins TRBV6-1 to TRBJ2-2, with D possibly TRBD1 on 5 matching bases. V was clipped by 11 bases and J by 4 bases, with 23 bases between them. This CDR3 comprises 16 residues. Germline assignment: CDR1 MNHNS and CDR2 SASEGT. In nucleotides, the CDR3 is TGTGCCGGCACAACACGTAGGGGTTTCGGCACCGGGGAGCTGTTTTTT. Its translation is CAGTTRRGFGTGELFF.

This chain uses TRBV15 with TRBJ2-1; the D is unclear. This CDR3 comprises 13 residues. The germline V gene encodes CDR1 LNHNV and CDR2 YYDKDF (reference sequence). The V gene lost 4 bases and the J gene lost 8 bases, with 12 bases spanning the gap. CDR3 sequence: CATSIGQTYEQFF. The CDR3 region has the DNA TGTGCCACCAGCATTGGGCAAACATATGAGCAGTTCTTC.

The sample holds a few counts of this clonotype. The rearrangement joins TRBV12-3 or TRBV12-4 to TRBJ2-2; weak D call: TRBD1 (6 bases). Trimming cost V 5 bases and J 4 bases, with 14 bases left between them. The CDR3 spans 15 residues. The CDR3 reads CASSGQLVGTGELFF. The CDR3 DNA is TGTGCCAGCAGTGGACAGTTAGTGGGCACCGGGGAGCTGTTTTTT.

There are a few counts of this clonotype. The CDR3 loop reads CASSLGVLADQETQYF. DNA of the CDR3: TGTGCCAGCAGCTTAGGGGTACTAGCGGATCAAGAGACCCAGTACTTC. J is TRBJ2-5 and V is TRBV11-2, with 8 bases fitting TRBD2. The CDR3 is 16 residues long. V lost 1 base and J lost 2; bases outside the gene matches: 6. Germline V lookup: CDR1 SGHAT, CDR2 FQNNGV.

The CDR3 DNA reads TGTGCCAGCAGCTTCATCACGAACACCGGGGAGCTGTTTTTT. Translating it yields CASSFITNTGELFF. The chain uses TRBV7-2 and TRBJ2-2; D is undetermined. Looked up from germline, CDR1 is SGHTA and CDR2 is FQGNSA. With 3 bases removed from V and 0 bases from J, the gap between germline ends came to 5 bases. The CDR3 totals 14 residues.

V and J are TRBV5-1 and TRBJ1-2; D ambiguous. Deletions cut 0 bases from V and 2 bases from J, with 14 bases between. The CDR3 spans 16 residues. Germline values: CDR1 SGHRS, CDR2 YFSETQ. CDR3 loop: CASSLEGWASNYGYTF. The DNA of the CDR3 is TGCGCCAGCAGCTTGGAGGGTTGGGCCTCCAACTATGGCTACACCTTC.

The V and J genes are TRBV24-1 and TRBJ2-1; 13 nucleotides match TRBD2. CDR1 KGHDR and CDR2 SFDVKD come from the germline V gene. The CDR3 consists of 16 residues. Losses at the gene ends were 4 bases for V and 10 bases for J; bases not matched to a gene: 9. Here the CDR3 reads CATSDAGTSGTWEQFF. The CDR3 bases are TGTGCCACCAGTGACGCCGGGACTAGCGGGACGTGGGAGCAGTTCTTC.

This clonotype was detected ten times or more. The rearrangement joins TRBV5-1 to TRBJ1-2; D is unresolved. Germline CDR1 SGHRS, CDR2 YFSETQ. V was shortened by 0 bases and J by 5 bases, with 11 bases between the two germline ends. This CDR3 has 14 amino acids. CDR3 sequence: CASSLALAAYGYTF. In DNA, the CDR3 is TGCGCCAGCAGCTTGGCCTTGGCAGCTTATGGCTACACCTTC. The full variable domain, completed using reference TRBV5-1 and TRBJ1-2, is KAGVTQTPRYLIKTRGQQVTLSCSPISGHRSVSWYQQTPGQGLQFLFEYFSETQRNKGNFPGRFSGRQFSNSRSEMNVSTLELGDSALYLCASSLALAAYGYTFGSGTRLTVV.

This clonotype occurred a few times. This chain links TRBV2 with TRBJ2-3; TRBD2 agrees at 9 bases. Germline V gene sequence: CDR1 SNHLY, CDR2 FYNNEI. CDR3 length: 17 residues. V dropped 0 bases and J dropped 0; count of bases not matched to a gene: 4. The CDR3 loop is CASSEAGLAGSTDTQYF. DNA for the CDR3: TGTGCCAGCAGTGAAGCGGGCCTAGCGGGGAGCACAGATACGCAGTATTTT.

The rearrangement uses TRBV27 and TRBJ2-5, with a weak D call TRBD2 (5 bases). Germline-derived CDR1 and CDR2 are MNHEY and SMNVEV (reference sequence). V shed 3 bases and J shed 5 bases, with 10 bases lying between them. The CDR3 totals 13 residues. Here the CDR3 DNA reads TGTGCCAGCAGTTTGACGGGGTCGGAGACCCAGTACTTC. Amino acid sequence: CASSLTGSETQYF.

V usage is TRBV28 and J usage is TRBJ2-7; D possibly matches TRBD1 or TRBD2 (5 bases each). The CDR3 length is 14 residues. Germline values: CDR1 MDHEN, CDR2 SYDVKM. Trimming cost V 3 bases and J 4 bases, with 13 bases left between them. Here the CDR3 DNA reads TGTGCCAGCAGTTTTCGTGGGGGTTTATACGAGCAGTACTTC. This translates into CASSFRGGLYEQYF.

This clonotype was seen more than once but under ten times. V gene TRBV29-1 combines with J gene TRBJ1-1; the D gene is possibly TRBD1 (6 bases). Germline assignment: CDR1 SQVTM and CDR2 ANQGSEA. Trimming took 4 bases from V and 4 from J, leaving 28 bases between them. The CDR3 spans 18 residues. The CDR3 loop reads CSVVHGWGPDRPSTEAFF. The CDR3 DNA follows: TGCAGCGTTGTTCACGGCTGGGGGCCAGACAGGCCCAGCACTGAAGCTTTCTTT.

This clonotype was found many times. The genes are TRBV28 and TRBJ2-3; D call uncertain. This CDR3 contains 14 residues. V shed 7 bases and J shed 3 bases, with 14 bases lying between them. Germline CDR1 is MDHEN and CDR2 is SYDVKM. CDR3: CASKVAGLTDTQYF. As DNA, the CDR3 is TGTGCCAGCAAGGTGGCAGGCCTAACAGATACGCAGTATTTT.

This clonotype has only a few counts. This chain joins TRBV27 and TRBJ1-2; D gene ambiguous. The CDR3 is 16 amino acids. Trimming left V 2 bases short and J 0 bases short, with 13 bases between. Germline assignment: CDR1 MNHEY and CDR2 SMNVEV (reference sequence). The CDR3 DNA reads as TGTGCCAGCAGTTTACACGGGGTCGTAGCTAACTATGGCTACACCTTC. Translating gives CASSLHGVVANYGYTF.

This clonotype was observed a few times. The rearrangement links TRBV20-1 to TRBJ2-7, with no clear D. Trimming pared 6 bases from V and 1 base from J, leaving 7 bases between. The CDR3 has 11 amino acids. Germline V gives CDR1 DFQATT, CDR2 SNEGSKA (reference sequence). The CDR3 nucleotides are TGCAGTGCCAGTAAGTCCTACGAGCAGTACGTC. It translates to CSASKSYEQYV.

The table lists this clonotype with many counts. The chain employs TRBV30 and TRBJ2-1; no firm D call. V was shortened by 3 bases and J by 5 bases, with 8 bases between the two germline ends. This CDR3 contains 12 residues. Germline CDR1 and CDR2: GTSNPN and SVGIG (reference sequence). CDR3 loop: CAWSLSDNEQFF. The CDR3 nucleotides are TGTGCCTGGAGCCTAAGCGACAATGAGCAGTTCTTC.

Many counts were recorded for this clonotype. The gene calls are TRBV29-1 and TRBJ1-2; 7 positions agree with TRBD1. This CDR3 is 11 amino acids long. Germline V lookup: CDR1 SQVTM, CDR2 ANQGSEA. After removal of 5 bases from V and 3 bases from J, the junction contained 0 bases not matched to a gene. The CDR3 reads CSVQGDYGYTF. In nucleotides, the CDR3 is TGCAGCGTTCAGGGGGACTATGGCTACACCTTC.

V gene TRBV9 combines with J gene TRBJ2-2; D tentatively fits TRBD1 or TRBD2 (5 bases each). With 0 bases removed from V and 4 bases from J, the gap between germline ends came to 13 bases. The CDR3 loop spans 16 amino acids. The germline V gene has CDR1 SGDLS and CDR2 YYNGEE. In DNA form, the CDR3 reads TGTGCCAGCAGCGTAGCAGGGTCTAGCATCACCGGGGAGCTGTTTTTT. Protein sequence: CASSVAGSSITGELFF.

Ten or more counts support this clonotype. V and J are TRBV5-1 and TRBJ1-2, with 7 bases aligning to TRBD1. Trimming at V came to 0 bases and at J to 8 bases, leaving 7 bases not matched to a gene. CDR3 size: 14 residues. The germline gives CDR1 SGHRS, CDR2 YFSETQ. CDR3 coding DNA: TGCGCCAGCAGCTTGGACAGGGGCATATTAGGCTACACCTTC. Protein: CASSLDRGILGYTF.

The gene calls are TRBV28 and TRBJ2-7, with D hard to call. This CDR3 spans 12 amino acids. Looked up from germline, CDR1 is MDHEN and CDR2 is SYDVKM. V was shortened by 4 bases and J by 1 base, with 5 bases between the two germline ends. The CDR3, as DNA: TGTGCCAGCAGTTGGTCATCCTACGAGCAGTACTTC. It codes for CASSWSSYEQYF.

Ten or more counts support this clonotype. The J gene is TRBJ1-5, the V gene TRBV24-1; 10 nucleotides agree with TRBD1. CDR1 is KGHDR, CDR2 SFDVKD, per germline. CDR3 length equals 17 residues. With V trimmed by 7 bases and J by 7 bases, 15 bases remained unmatched. The CDR3 is CATSPSGQGNPSQPQHF. CDR3 coding DNA: TGTGCCACCAGCCCATCGGGACAGGGGAATCCAAGCCAGCCCCAGCATTTT.

This clonotype turned up a few times. The rearrangement links TRBV19 to TRBJ2-6; D not certain. This CDR3 comprises 16 residues. V dropped 4 bases and J dropped 4 bases, with 14 bases sitting between them. Per the germline V gene, CDR1 is LNHDA and CDR2 is SQIVND (reference sequence). CDR3 nucleotide sequence: TGTGCCAGTAGTAAAAGTAGTGCTGGAGGGGCCAACGTCCTGACTTTC. Protein sequence: CASSKSSAGGANVLTF.

The chain links TRBV5-1 to TRBJ2-7; D unclear. V lost 0 bases, J lost 4 bases, and 14 bases lay in between. The CDR3 is 15 amino acids. CDR1 and CDR2 from the germline V gene are SGHRS and YFSETQ. CDR3 sequence: CASSLASTTVYEQYF. Here the CDR3 DNA reads TGCGCCAGCAGCTTGGCTTCAACGACCGTTTACGAGCAGTACTTC.

This clonotype was seen repeatedly, ten times or more. V gene TRBV2 combines with J gene TRBJ2-3; 10 nucleotides line up with TRBD2. The ends lost 4 bases at V and 4 bases at J; junction bases unmatched: 5. The V gene's germline CDR1 is SNHLY and CDR2 FYNNEI. The CDR3 has 15 residues. The CDR3 DNA sequence: TGTGCCAGCAGTGGAGCGGGAGGGCGTGCAGATACGCAGTATTTT. As protein: CASSGAGGRADTQYF.

This clonotype appeared many times. The chain links TRBV20-1 to TRBJ1-2; the D is unclear. Germline CDR1 is DFQATT and CDR2 is SNEGSKA (reference sequence). This CDR3 region has 16 residues. V was clipped by 0 bases and J by 0 bases, with 14 bases between them. CDR3 protein: CSARDLVGPTNYGYTF. In DNA, the CDR3 is TGCAGTGCTAGAGATCTTGTCGGACCTACTAACTATGGCTACACCTTC.